This paragraph covers one TCR beta chain sequence. Its antigen is still unknown. This sample is part of a study of vaccination and CD4 T cells after COVID-19. As to treatment: roughly nine-day PBMC culture with coronavirus spike peptide pools or control peptides (ViraFEST assay). The CDR3 length is 16 residues. Trimming removed 5 bases from V and 1 base from J, with 20 bases in between. Per the germline V gene, CDR1 is DFQATT and CDR2 is SNEGSKA (reference sequence). CD4+ T cells that had been cultured provided DNA sequenced with the Oncomine TCR Beta short-read assay. One entry per CDR3 protein results from TCRdb running MiXCR on the PCR reads. The data contain around 19,000 distinct CDR3 sequences, 60% of them seen just once; the ten biggest clones take up around 10%.

The specimen was CD4+ T cells from blood, cultured in vitro, collected after SARS-CoV-2 vaccination. The genes are TRBV20-1 and TRBJ1-1; D gene ambiguous. The source of this sequence is a human donor who had recovered from COVID-19. CDR3 amino acids: CSAPFVGPGTNTEAFF. The CDR3 DNA reads as TGCAGTGCTCCCTTCGTGGGTCCGGGCACGAACACTGAAGCTTTCTTT.